This T cell receptor beta chain came from a study of control samples from healthy donors and cancer patients. The CDR3 is 16 amino acids. The junction had 5 bases not matched to a gene; V was cut back by 0 bases and J by 4 bases. Per the germline V gene, CDR1 is SGHRS and CDR2 is YFSETQ. Some clones are missing from TCRdb's copy, which holds only in-frame ones; the method was immunoSEQ multiplex PCR. Among about 180,000 clones listed, 80% to 95% were seen once. This receptor was identified in a woman between 40 and 50 years old in good health. The chain is built from TRBV5-1 and TRBJ2-3, with TRBD2 matching over 10 bases. The material sequenced was blood. DNA of the CDR3: TGCGCCAGCAGCTTGGTAGCGGGGGGCGGGGCAGATACGCAGTATTTT. This encodes CASSLVAGGGADTQYF.